The 23 T cell receptor beta chains below all came from one sample that was sequenced in a study of shared clonotypes between healthy human individuals. Generated by immunoSEQ multiplex PCR, the TCRdb table keeps only in-frame clones and is missing some. Of a few million clones listed, approximately 94% were seen once; the top ten hold more than 0.12%. The sample consisted of naive CD4+ T cells sorted from blood. Sample subset: CD45RA+ positively selected. These receptors all stem from a man aged 18 to 29 in good health.

The chain recombines TRBV11-2 with TRBJ2-5, with unresolved D. The length of the CDR3 is 13 residues. The V gene's germline CDR1 is SGHAT and CDR2 FQNNGV. V shed 5 bases and J shed 3 bases, with 10 bases lying between them. CDR3 sequence (DNA): TGTGCCAGCAGCCGCGGCGAAAAAGAGACCCAGTACTTC. Protein sequence: CASSRGEKETQYF. The variable domain in full, with the rest retrieved from reference TRBV11-2 and TRBJ2-5, is EAGVAQSPRYKIIEKRQSVAFWCNPISGHATLYWYQQILGQGPKLLIQFQNNGVVDDSQLPKDRFSAERLKGVDSTLKIQPAKLEDSAVYLCASSRGEKETQYFGPGTRLLVL.

V usage is TRBV5-5 and J usage is TRBJ1-5, with D possibly being TRBD1 (5 bases). The CDR3 is 17 residues long. Germline-derived CDR1 and CDR2 are SGHKS and YYEKEE (reference sequence). V shed 2 bases and J shed 4 bases, with 19 bases lying between them. The chain's CDR3 is CASSLAAGGVVNQPQHF. The CDR3 DNA is TGTGCCAGCAGCTTAGCAGCAGGAGGGGTTGTGAATCAGCCCCAGCATTTT. Drawing the rest from reference TRBV5-5 and TRBJ1-5, the complete variable domain is DAGVTQSPTHLIKTRGQQVTLRCSPISGHKSVSWYQQVLGQGPQFIFQYYEKEERGRGNFPDRFSARQFPNYSSELNVNALLLGDSALYLCASSLAAGGVVNQPQHFGDGTRLSIL.

The chain couples TRBV6-4 to TRBJ2-1; the D is unclear. From germline, CDR1 is MRHNA and CDR2 SNTAGT. V gave up 1 base and J gave up 9 bases, with 10 bases separating them. The CDR3 spans 13 residues. The CDR3 nucleotides are TGTGCCAGCAGTGACTGGAATTTGGGTGAGCAGTTCTTC. Translated, it gives CASSDWNLGEQFF.

The rearrangement links TRBV5-6 to TRBJ1-3; no clear D gene. V lost 0 bases to trimming and J lost 2 bases, with 15 bases between them. This CDR3 region has 17 residues. Germline loops: CDR1 SGHDT, CDR2 YYEEEE. The chain's CDR3 is CASSLVEGSRTGNTIYF. The CDR3 nucleotides read TGTGCCAGCAGCTTGGTTGAGGGCTCACGTACTGGAAACACCATATATTTT.

This sequence joins TRBV6-1 and TRBJ1-4; a possible D gene is TRBD1 (5 bases). Germline V CDR1 and CDR2: MNHNS, SASEGT. V was clipped by 7 bases and J by 4 bases, with 16 bases between them. This CDR3 spans 15 amino acids. The CDR3 coding sequence is TGTGCCAGCACTATCGGTGGGGACCGTAATGAAAAACTGTTTTTT. Amino acids: CASTIGGDRNEKLFF.

The genes are TRBV6-1 and TRBJ1-4, with D hard to call. V was shortened by 6 bases and J by 0 bases, with 5 bases between the two germline ends. Germline-derived CDR1 and CDR2 are MNHNS and SASEGT. The CDR3 is 13 amino acids. For the CDR3, the DNA is TGTGCCAGCAGCGGTGCAACTAATGAAAAACTGTTTTTT. Translated: CASSGATNEKLFF.

This CDR3 reads CAISSSSGGAGDTQYF. The CDR3 coding sequence is TGTGCCATCAGCTCCAGTAGCGGGGGGGCAGGAGATACGCAGTATTTT. V gene TRBV10-3 combines with J gene TRBJ2-3; TRBD2 aligns across 11 bases. The CDR3 is 16 residues long. Trimming cost V 6 bases and J 5 bases; bases outside gene matches: 10. CDR1 and CDR2 from the germline V gene are ENHRY and SYGVKD.

The chain employs TRBV27 and TRBJ2-6, with 10 bases matching TRBD1. In germline, CDR1 is MNHEY, CDR2 SMNVEV (reference sequence). J gave up 2 bases and V 3 bases, and 10 bases lay outside the gene matches. CDR3 size: 19 residues. CDR3 in DNA: TGTGCCAGCAGTTTCATTCGGACAGGGGGAAGTCCTGGGGCCAACGTCCTGACTTTC. It is translated as CASSFIRTGGSPGANVLTF.

The chain couples TRBV12-2 to TRBJ1-2; the table names TRBD1, a call not compared with the DNA. TRBV12-2 is flagged as a pseudogene. The CDR3 is 17 residues long. Here the CDR3 DNA reads TGTGCAAGTCGCAATCTGGGACAGGTGATTATTAACTATGGCTACACCTTC. It encodes CASRNLGQVIINYGYTF.

V gene TRBV6-5 combines with J gene TRBJ2-5; 8 nucleotides line up with TRBD1. Germline CDR1 MNHEY, CDR2 SVGAGI. V shed 6 bases, J shed 3 bases, and the junction held 6 bases outside the gene matches. This CDR3 spans 14 amino acids. The CDR3: CASSPTTGEETQYF. For the CDR3, the DNA is TGTGCCAGCAGCCCCACGACAGGGGAAGAGACCCAGTACTTC.

The rearrangement links TRBV29-1 to TRBJ2-1, with D unresolved. V was clipped by 6 bases and J by 2 bases, with 8 bases between them. This CDR3 has 12 residues. Germline V CDR1 and CDR2: SQVTM, ANQGSEA. The CDR3 loop reads CSVDLTYNEQFF. The CDR3 DNA reads as TGCAGCGTAGACCTTACCTACAATGAGCAGTTCTTC.

V and J are TRBV6-1 and TRBJ2-1; D perhaps matches TRBD1 (6 bases). From germline, CDR1 is MNHNS and CDR2 SASEGT. The CDR3 totals 16 residues. V was pared by 2 bases and J by 0 bases, with 11 bases between. CDR3 nucleotides: TGTGCCAGCAGTGAATTGGGGGCGAGCTCCTACAATGAGCAGTTCTTC. Its protein product is CASSELGASSYNEQFF.

The rearrangement uses TRBV27 and TRBJ2-7; either TRBD1 or TRBD2 may fit D (5 bases each). The CDR3 sequence is 14 residues long. V was trimmed by 10 bases and J by 0 bases, leaving 16 bases between them. Per the germline V gene, CDR1 is MNHEY and CDR2 is SMNVEV (reference sequence). The CDR3 nucleotides read TGTGCCACCCGACCTGGGACCAGCTCCTACGAGCAGTACTTC. Translation: CATRPGTSSYEQYF.

The V and J genes are TRBV9 and TRBJ2-3; D call uncertain. The germline V gene encodes CDR1 SGDLS and CDR2 YYNGEE. The CDR3 is 16 residues long. V lost 4 bases to trimming and J lost 2 bases, with 17 bases between them. CDR3 bases: TGTGCCAGCAGCCCTTCCACTAATCACCCCACAGATACGCAGTATTTT. This encodes CASSPSTNHPTDTQYF.

This chain uses TRBV6-5 with TRBJ2-1; TRBD1 aligns across 10 bases. CDR1 and CDR2 from the germline V gene are MNHEY and SVGAGI. The CDR3 loop spans 15 amino acids. The ends lost 8 bases at V and 4 bases at J; junction bases unmatched: 8. For the CDR3, the DNA is TGTGCCAGCCACCCATGGGACAGGGGTTACAATGAGCAGTTCTTC. It specifies CASHPWDRGYNEQFF.

Remarks on this clone: This sample also contains other DNA sequences that code for the same CDR3. The chain has TRBV5-1 and TRBJ1-4; the match to TRBD1 covers 9 bases. V lost 0 bases to trimming and J lost 5 bases; unmatched junction nucleotides: 5. Germline CDR1 is SGHRS and CDR2 is YFSETQ. The CDR3 has 16 residues. In DNA, the CDR3 is TGCGCCAGCAGCTTGGAGGGTACAGGGGGCAATGAAAAACTGTTTTTT. Its translation: CASSLEGTGGNEKLFF.

The CDR3 DNA reads as TGCGCCAGCAGCCAAGCCGGGAGTTTCAATGAGCAGTTCTTC. Encoded protein: CASSQAGSFNEQFF. The gene calls are TRBV4-3 and TRBJ2-1, with D possibly being TRBD2 (6 bases). The CDR3 extends over 14 amino acids. Trimming took off 1 base at V and 6 bases at J, with 10 bases between the two ends. Germline loops: CDR1 LGHNA, CDR2 YSLEER.

V gene TRBV4-2 combines with J gene TRBJ2-7, with D perhaps TRBD2 (5 bases). The CDR3 has 17 residues. The germline V and J ends were trimmed by 1 base and 7 bases, with 23 bases remaining between them. In germline, CDR1 is LGHNA, CDR2 YNFKEQ. In nucleotides, the CDR3 is TGTGCCAGCAGCCAAGTTGGGGTGCGCCAGACTCCGGGGGAGCAGTACTTC. Translation gives CASSQVGVRQTPGEQYF.

J is TRBJ2-7 and V is TRBV9; D is possibly TRBD1 (6 bases). Germline V CDR1 and CDR2: SGDLS, YYNGEE. The CDR3 length is 15 residues. Trimming cost V 3 bases and J 0 bases, with 13 bases left between them. The CDR3 bases are TGTGCCAGCAGCGCCCGACAGGAAGCCTCCTACGAGCAGTACTTC. Translated: CASSARQEASYEQYF.

The rearrangement joins TRBV6-1 to TRBJ1-1; TRBD1 matches 7 bases. Germline V gives CDR1 MNHNS, CDR2 SASEGT. Losses at the gene ends were 5 bases for V and 3 bases for J; bases not matched to a gene: 6. This CDR3 has 14 amino acids. CDR3 nucleotides: TGTGCCAGCAGTCGAGGGGGCCTGCACACTGAAGCTTTCTTT. This gives the protein CASSRGGLHTEAFF.

This clone was recorded only once. This specimen includes other DNA sequences encoding the same CDR3. The V gene is TRBV19, the J gene TRBJ1-2; TRBD1 matches at 8 bases. J lost 4 bases, V lost 3 bases, and 4 bases had no gene match. The CDR3 is 14 residues long. The germline V gene has CDR1 LNHDA and CDR2 SQIVND (reference sequence). DNA of the CDR3: TGTGCCAGTAGTATCGGACAGGGCTCCTATGGCTACACCTTC. Amino acids: CASSIGQGSYGYTF.

The rearrangement uses TRBV7-9 and TRBJ1-5, with a possible D match to TRBD1 (5 bases). Trimming took off 4 bases at V and 6 bases at J, with 10 bases between the two ends. The germline CDR1 and CDR2 sequences are SEHNR and FQNEAQ (reference sequence). The CDR3 loop spans 13 amino acids. The CDR3 coding sequence is TGTGCCAGCAGCTCGGACGGGGGTCAGCCCCAGCATTTT. Translation: CASSSDGGQPQHF.

V usage is TRBV6-1 and J usage is TRBJ1-5, with D perhaps matching TRBD1 (5 bases). The germline V gene encodes CDR1 MNHNS and CDR2 SASEGT. The CDR3 consists of 14 residues. The germline V and J ends were trimmed by 6 bases and 3 bases, with 12 bases remaining between them. The CDR3 reads CASSPGHFNQPQHF. The CDR3 coding sequence is TGTGCCAGCAGCCCTGGACACTTCAATCAGCCCCAGCATTTT.